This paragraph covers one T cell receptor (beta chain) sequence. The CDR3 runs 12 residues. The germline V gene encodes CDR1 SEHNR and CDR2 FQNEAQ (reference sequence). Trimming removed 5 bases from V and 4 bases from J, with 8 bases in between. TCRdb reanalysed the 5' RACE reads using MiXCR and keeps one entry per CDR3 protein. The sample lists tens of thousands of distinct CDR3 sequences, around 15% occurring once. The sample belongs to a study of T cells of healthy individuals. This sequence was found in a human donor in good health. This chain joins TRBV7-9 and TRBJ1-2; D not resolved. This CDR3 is CASSGGTYGYTF. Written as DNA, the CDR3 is TGTGCCAGCAGCGGCGGTACCTATGGCTACACCTTC.